Listed below are T cell receptor beta chains from one sample, sequenced in a study of early T cells in non-severe SARS-CoV-2 infection. In TCRdb, the 5' RACE reads were re-called with MiXCR into one record per CDR3 protein. The sample lists more than 70,000 distinct CDR3 sequences, 12% seen once, with about 6.5% in the top ten. Sequenced input: whole blood. These receptors originate from an adult who was a healthcare worker with PCR-confirmed SARS-CoV-2 infection or an uninfected control (not recorded which). The CDR3 runs from the conserved cysteine through the conserved F or W. A D gene is named only where the DNA matches it firmly. Clone size is given for some rows only: seen once, a few or many times, or a class if the clone is expanded.

TRBV29-1	.	TRBJ1-6	many	TGCAGCGCCCGGGACGGGAATAATTCACCCCTCCACTTT	CSARDGNNSPLHF
TRBV20-1	.	TRBJ1-5	.	TGCAGTGCTAGCAAAACCGCCGGAAGGGTGAGCAATCAGCCCCAGCATTTT	CSASKTAGRVSNQPQHF
TRBV4-1	TRBD1	TRBJ2-7	.	TGCGCCAGCAGCGTCCTTTTCCCCGGGACAGGGGAAGCCTACGAGCAGTACTTC	CASSVLFPGTGEAYEQYF
TRBV10-3	.	TRBJ2-3	few	TGTGCCATCAGTGGGGGACTCACAGATACGCAGTATTTT	CAISGGLTDTQYF
TRBV7-8	.	TRBJ2-1	many	TGTGCCAGCAGCTTAGCTGGAGGCTGGCGGAGCTCCTACAATGAGCAGTTCTTC	CASSLAGGWRSSYNEQFF
TRBV6-5	.	TRBJ2-7	.	TGTGCCAGCAGTTACACGGTCTGGGAATCGAACGAGCAGTACTTC	CASSYTVWESNEQYF
TRBV4-1	TRBD2	TRBJ2-1	few	TGCGCCAGCAGCCAAACCGGGCGGGAGGTGAATGAGCAGTTCTTC	CASSQTGREVNEQFF
TRBV6-1	TRBD1	TRBJ1-1	many	TGTGCCAGCAGTGAACGGGGGACAGGGAACACTGAAGCTTTCTTT	CASSERGTGNTEAFF
TRBV20-1	.	TRBJ2-6	many	TGCAGTGCTAGAGTCCCTCCGGGGCGAGGTTCAGGGGCCAACGTCCTGACTTTC	CSARVPPGRGSGANVLTF
TRBV10-3	.	TRBJ2-2	few	TGTGCCACCACCAGGCGGGACGACACCGGGGAGCTGTTTTTT	CATTRRDDTGELFF
TRBV9	TRBD1	TRBJ2-1	few	TGTGCCAGCAGCGAGGGGGCCCCCCTGTCCGACAATGAGCAGTTCTTC	CASSEGAPLSDNEQFF
TRBV6-6	.	TRBJ1-2	.	TGTGCCAGCAGTTACTCCCCGGGACTATCAAACTATGGCTACACCTTC	CASSYSPGLSNYGYTF
TRBV29-1	.	TRBJ1-1	few	TGCAGCGTATCAAGGAACACTGAAGCTTTCTTT	CSVSRNTEAFF
TRBV3-1	.	TRBJ1-5	.	TGTGCCAGCAGCCAACGGTCTAGTCAGCCCCAGCATTTT	CASSQRSSQPQHF
TRBV20-1	TRBD2	TRBJ2-1	few	TGCAGTGCTAGAGTAATAGGACTAGCGGACCCCAATGAGCAGTTCTTC	CSARVIGLADPNEQFF
TRBV7-2	.	TRBJ2-1	many	TGTGCCAGCAGCTTAACAAACTACAATGAGCAGTTCTTC	CASSLTNYNEQFF
TRBV25-1	.	TRBJ1-5	.	TGTGCCAGCAGTGCTGCGAGGGGACATCAGCCCCAGCATTTT	CASSAARGHQPQHF
TRBV6-5	.	TRBJ2-7	few	TGTGCCAGCAGTTACTCGGGGGGCCTCTACGAGCAGTACTTC	CASSYSGGLYEQYF
TRBV29-1	.	TRBJ2-5	.	TGCAGCGTTGGGAGGGCGGACCAAGAGACCCAGTACTTC	CSVGRADQETQYF
TRBV3-1	TRBD2	TRBJ2-5	many	TGTGCCAGCAGCCAAGACAGCGGGAGTAGTATAACCCAGTACTTC	CASSQDSGSSITQYF
TRBV3-1	.	TRBJ2-1	few	TGTGCCAGCAGCCAAAGGGGTATAGCTAAGAATGAGCAGTTCTTC	CASSQRGIAKNEQFF
TRBV6-5	TRBD2	TRBJ2-7	.	TGTGCCAGCAGTTACAAGGAGCGGGGACCTTACGAGCAGTACTTC	CASSYKERGPYEQYF
TRBV5-6	.	TRBJ1-5	many	TGTGCCAGCAGCTGGACACCCCATAGCAATCAGCCCCAGCATTTT	CASSWTPHSNQPQHF
TRBV7-3	.	TRBJ2-1	.	TGTGCCAGCAGCTCCCCAAGTAGGAATGAGCAGTTCTTC	CASSSPSRNEQFF
TRBV25-1	TRBD1	TRBJ2-5	many	TGTGCCAGCAGTGAAGGGGGGACAGGGACAGAGACCCAGTACTTC	CASSEGGTGTETQYF
TRBV12-5	.	TRBJ2-5	.	TGTGCTAGTGGTTTGGCCACCGGCGTTGTTGAGACCCAGTACTTC	CASGLATGVVETQYF
TRBV12-5	TRBD1	TRBJ2-1	few	TGTGCTAGTGGGATTACCGGGACAGGGAACTACAATGAGCAGTTCTTC	CASGITGTGNYNEQFF
TRBV6-1	TRBD1	TRBJ1-2	.	TGTGCCAGCAGGACAGGGACCGACTATGGCTACACCTTC	CASRTGTDYGYTF
TRBV5-1	.	TRBJ2-5	few	TGCGCCAGCAGCCGGACAGAAGAGACCCAGTACTTC	CASSRTEETQYF
TRBV4-1	TRBD2	TRBJ2-3	few	TGCGCCAGCAGTCAAGAGCCGGGACTAGCTAAAGATACGCAGTATTTT	CASSQEPGLAKDTQYF
TRBV7-9	.	TRBJ2-5	few	TGTGCCAGCAGCTTAGTCAGTGAGACCCAGTACTTC	CASSLVSETQYF